A selection of T cell receptor beta chains follows, all from one sample in a study of shared clonotypes between healthy human individuals. Here immunoSEQ multiplex PCR was the method, and the copy in TCRdb shows in-frame clones only, minus some. The profile shows around 2,000,000 clones, 90% to 95% of them singletons. The sample was naive CD8+ T cells from PBMCs. These receptor sequences come from a man aged 18 to 29 in good health. Some clones in this sample may be carry-over from other donors' samples. CDR3s leave out the opening cysteine and the closing phenylalanine or tryptophan. A D gene is named only where the DNA matches it firmly.

v_gene	j_gene	len	d_gene	CDR3aa
TRBV7-9	TRBJ2-5	12	TRBD1	ASSLPGTEETQY
TRBV28	TRBJ2-7	13	NA	ASSSPAESSYEQY
TRBV4-2	TRBJ1-5	15	NA	ASSQGWDPGGSQPQH
TRBV6-1	TRBJ2-5	12	NA	ASSESGQKETQY
TRBV10-1	TRBJ1-1	11	NA	ASTHRGPGGAF
TRBV5-8	TRBJ2-2	16	TRBD1	ASSPEPGQPTNTGELF
TRBV9	TRBJ1-1	12	TRBD1	ASSSQGASTEAF
TRBV30	TRBJ1-5	12	NA	AWSVGVGNQPQH
TRBV6-5	TRBJ1-1	13	NA	ASSYREGWSAEAF
TRBV5-8	TRBJ2-3	13	NA	ASSFGLLGTDTQY
TRBV11-2	TRBJ2-7	14	TRBD1	ASSSPAETGNNEQY
TRBV5-6	TRBJ1-3	12	NA	ASSWGSAGNTIY
TRBV13	TRBJ2-7	14	TRBD2	ASSSEGLAGAREQY
TRBV4-1	TRBJ2-1	10	NA	ASSQKTNEQF
TRBV2	TRBJ1-2	11	TRBD1	ASTRGLGYGYT
TRBV7-9	TRBJ2-1	14	TRBD2	ASTPSGTSGYNEQF
TRBV30	TRBJ2-7	10	TRBD1	AWRDRVAEQY
TRBV6-6	TRBJ1-4	12	NA	ASDSGALNEKLF
TRBV11-2	TRBJ2-7	13	TRBD1	ASSSDRVTWDEQY
TRBV11-2	TRBJ2-3	10	NA	ASRGGVDTQY
TRBV7-9	TRBJ2-7	15	TRBD1	ASSLPSLDRGSYEQY
TRBV28	TRBJ2-7	15	NA	ASSSRGMSGGAYEQY
TRBV28	TRBJ2-1	13	TRBD1	ASSLGDRGRNEQF
TRBV7-6	TRBJ2-5	15	NA	ASSLRTAGTEGETQY
TRBV5-6	TRBJ2-7	13	TRBD2	ASSLGGLSRYEQY
TRBV2	TRBJ1-1	11	NA	ASSGGDAAEAF
TRBV28	TRBJ2-7	12	NA	ASSLWGRSVEQY
TRBV11-2	TRBJ1-3	13	NA	ASSLDLTSGNTIY
TRBV28	TRBJ2-2	12	NA	ASSFRPTAGELF
TRBV11-2	TRBJ2-2	12	NA	ASYRDTNTGELF
TRBV7-2	TRBJ1-4	13	TRBD1	ASSPTGATNEKLF
TRBV11-2	TRBJ2-1	10	NA	ASSELENEQF
TRBV5-4	TRBJ2-7	12	NA	ASSLGERSYEQY
TRBV7-6	TRBJ2-1	14	NA	ASSLRFSIPYNEQF